The entry that follows covers one T cell receptor (beta chain) sequence. This sample was taken from a study of untreated major depressive disorder. Per the germline V gene, CDR1 is SGHAT and CDR2 is FQNNGV. The CDR3 runs 15 residues. V was shortened by 5 bases and J by 5 bases, with 18 bases between the two germline ends. The data were produced by immunoSEQ multiplex PCR, yet TCRdb's version contains in-frame clones alone and is incomplete. In the table there are 20,000 to 25,000 clones, around nine tenths of which are singletons. The donors were all European-descended. The receptor comes from a woman between 40 and 55 years old in good health. The sample taken for sequencing was CD4+ T cells from PBMCs. The genes are TRBV11-2 and TRBJ2-5; D may be TRBD1 (6 bases). CDR3 sequence (DNA): TGTGCCAGCAGCCCAGGACAGCGATTTAGGGAGACCCAGTACTTC. This translates into CASSPGQRFRETQYF.